A selection of T cell receptor beta chains follows, all from one sample in a study of cytomegalovirus exposure and HLA in healthy donors. Profiling relied on immunoSEQ multiplex PCR, and the TCRdb table lists in-frame clones only, not all of them. This sample yields 150,000 to 160,000 clones, of which 74% are seen a single time; approximately 2.1% belongs to the top ten. Sequenced: PBMCs. The receptors stem from a man between 25 and 39 years old in good health and CMV-seronegative. CDR3s include the opening cysteine and the closing phenylalanine or tryptophan. Each record gives: clone size, CDR3 length, J gene, V gene, D gene, CDR3 DNA, CDR3 protein. D genes are given only for firm matches. Where a row states a size, it is once, few, many or the class of an expanded clone; other rows omit it.

. 17 TRBJ1-1 TRBV18 . TGTGCCAGCTCGCCACCAGGCCTTCTCGGAGGAAACACTGAAGCTTTCTTT CASSPPGLLGGNTEAFF
few 15 TRBJ1-5 TRBV7-2 . TGTGCCAGCAGCTACCAGGGATATAGCAATCAGCCCCAGAATTTT CASSYQGYSNQPQNF
. 14 TRBJ2-7 TRBV6-5 TRBD1 TGTGCCAGCAGTTACGGGGACAGGGAATACGAGCAGTACTTC CASSYGDREYEQYF
. 14 TRBJ2-7 TRBV28 . TGTGCCAGCAGTTCCCGGGACATCTCCTACGAGCAGTACTTC CASSSRDISYEQYF
. 15 TRBJ2-7 TRBV11-2 TRBD1 TGTGCCAGCAGCTTACAGACAGGGGAGGTCTACGAGCAGTACTTC CASSLQTGEVYEQYF
once 13 TRBJ2-5 TRBV2 . TGTGCCAGCGGAGGTACCGGACAAGAGACCCAGTACTTC CASGGTGQETQYF
. 16 TRBJ1-2 TRBV5-6 TRBD1 TGTGCCAGCAGCTTAGGTGCTGCGACAGGGATCTATGGCTACACCTTC CASSLGAATGIYGYTF
. 14 TRBJ1-6 TRBV9 . TGTGCCAGCAGCGTTACAGGGACCGATTCACCCCTCCACTTT CASSVTGTDSPLHF
. 14 TRBJ2-7 TRBV6-5 TRBD1 TGTGCCAGCAAAGGTGGACAGGCCTCCTACGAGCAGTACTTC CASKGGQASYEQYF
. 17 TRBJ2-2 TRBV28 . TGTGCCAGCGGACTCCCCGTCGAGGTCCTTGGTACCGGGGAGCTGTTTTTT CASGLPVEVLGTGELFF
few 16 TRBJ2-7 TRBV4-2 TRBD1 TGTGCCAGCAGCGGAATGTCGGACAGGGGTCAGGACGAGCAGTACTTC CASSGMSDRGQDEQYF
. 14 TRBJ2-1 TRBV4-2 . TGTGCCAGCAGCAGGGGGGGGTCGGACAATGAGCAGTTCTTC CASSRGGSDNEQFF
. 16 TRBJ1-6 TRBV4-2 TRBD1 TGTGCCAGCAGCCACGTAGGTCGGGACAGTGACTCACCCCTCCACTTT CASSHVGRDSDSPLHF
. 15 TRBJ2-1 TRBV5-6 TRBD2 TGTGCCAGCAGCTTAGGCGGGGGTGGGGGGAATGAGCAGTTCTTC CASSLGGGGGNEQFF
. 15 TRBJ1-5 TRBV15 TRBD1 TGTGCCACCAGCGGGACGGACAGGGACTATCAGCCCCAGCATTTT CATSGTDRDYQPQHF
. 12 TRBJ1-1 TRBV7-9 . TGTGCCAGCAGTCCGGCGGGCACTGAAGCTTTCTTT CASSPAGTEAFF
. 14 TRBJ1-4 TRBV2 TRBD1 TGTGCCAGCAGGGACAGGGTGGGAAATGAAAAACTGTTTTTT CASRDRVGNEKLFF
. 13 TRBJ1-1 TRBV6-5 . TGTGCCAGCAGCTATGGACAGCACACTGAAGCTTTCTTT CASSYGQHTEAFF
. 13 TRBJ1-6 TRBV7-8 . TGTGCCAGCAGCTTGCTAGGCCATTCACCCCTCAACTTT CASSLLGHSPLNF
. 15 TRBJ2-7 TRBV7-8 . TGTGCCAGCAGCCCCGGACTGCTCCCGTCCTACGAGCAGTACTTC CASSPGLLPSYEQYF
. 15 TRBJ2-3 TRBV2 TRBD2 TGTGCCAGCAGTGAATTGCGGGGGGCCACAGATACGCAGTATTTT CASSELRGATDTQYF
. 14 TRBJ2-2 TRBV28 . TGTGCCAGCAGTTTACAGGGTGGAACCGGGGAGCTGTTTTTT CASSLQGGTGELFF
. 14 TRBJ1-5 TRBV6-4 . TGTGCCAGCAGAACGGTATATAGCAATCAGCCCCAGCATTTT CASRTVYSNQPQHF
. 15 TRBJ2-7 TRBV5-8 TRBD2 TGTGCCAGCAGCTTGCTAGCGGGGCCCTCCTACGAGCAGTACTTC CASSLLAGPSYEQYF
. 16 TRBJ1-1 TRBV5-1 . TGCGCCAGCAGCCCCCGGGGATATCAGGGGAATACTGAAGCTTTCTTT CASSPRGYQGNTEAFF
. 12 TRBJ2-7 TRBV2 . TGTGCCAGCAGTTTTACAGGGTTCGAGCAGTACTTC CASSFTGFEQYF
. 14 TRBJ2-7 TRBV2 . TGTGCCAGCAGTGAAGGGACTCCCTTCTACGAGCAGTACTTC CASSEGTPFYEQYF
few 17 TRBJ2-7 TRBV5-5 TRBD1 TGTGCCAGCAGCTCCAACAGCGACAGGGCGGTATCCTACGAGCAGTACTTC CASSSNSDRAVSYEQYF
few 13 TRBJ2-1 TRBV7-9 . TGTGCCAGCAGCCCCGACGGAGACAATGAGCAGTTCTTC CASSPDGDNEQFF